This T cell receptor beta chain was recorded in a study of T cell responses to AZD1222 COVID-19 vaccine. The CDR3 contains 14 residues. The germline gives CDR1 LGHDT, CDR2 YNNKEL (reference sequence). The V end was cut by 3 bases, the J end by 4 bases, with 12 bases between. This clone was found once. Its antigen is not known. Clones were sequenced by immunoSEQ multiplex PCR, and TCRdb holds only the in-frame ones, with some missing. The table includes about 100,000 clones, roughly 84% detected once. General study findings and limits: In a largely white British group with more females than males, clonal diversity was possibly underestimated. The span of vaccine-associated CD4 TCRs extended across spike, with dominance at 160-218 and 743-854. Spike-specific TCR breadth and depth both grew after two AZD1222 doses. Seropositive at baseline were only a handful of AZD1222 recipients.

The sample consisted of peripheral blood, taken on day 0 of AZD1222 vaccination. V usage is TRBV3-1 (or the pseudogene TRBV3-2) and J usage is TRBJ1-2; D gene ambiguous. The source is an adult in good health. The CDR3 bases are TGTGCCAGCAGCCAGAGCGGACTAGCCTATGGCTACACCTTC. It yields the protein CASSQSGLAYGYTF.